The 19 T cell receptor beta chains listed next were all sequenced from one sample in a study of T cell responses to AZD1222 COVID-19 vaccine. Profiling relied on immunoSEQ multiplex PCR, and the TCRdb table lists in-frame clones only, not all of them. The table shows 150,000 to 180,000 clones, with less than 90% occurring only once. This specimen consisted of peripheral blood, obtained on day 0 of AZD1222 vaccination. These receptors originate from an adult in good health.

This sequence joins TRBV5-5 and TRBJ2-7, with TRBD1 matching 10 bases. The CDR3 runs 14 residues. The ends lost 3 bases at V and 4 bases at J; junction bases unmatched: 4. Germline V lookup: CDR1 SGHKS, CDR2 YYEKEE (reference sequence). The CDR3 region has the DNA TGTGCCAGCAGCTCGACAGGGGGCGTATACGAGCAGTACTTC. Amino acids: CASSSTGGVYEQYF.

The chain carries TRBV7-2 and TRBJ1-2; 8 positions agree with TRBD1. The CDR3 has 16 residues. V shed 2 bases and J 3 bases; nucleotides not matched to a gene: 8. From germline, CDR1 is SGHTA and CDR2 FQGNSA. This chain's CDR3 is CASSLSWTGSYYGYTF. The CDR3 DNA reads as TGTGCCAGCAGCTTATCCTGGACAGGGAGTTACTATGGCTACACCTTC.

V gene TRBV6-5 combines with J gene TRBJ2-2; D gene ambiguous. The germline CDR1 and CDR2 sequences are MNHEY and SVGAGI. The V end lost 4 bases, the J end lost 6 bases, and 3 bases lay between the germline ends. The CDR3 extends over 11 amino acids. The CDR3 loop is CASSSPGELFF. The CDR3 nucleotides read TGTGCCAGCAGTTCACCCGGGGAGCTGTTTTTT.

The chain couples TRBV5-1 to TRBJ1-4; D remains unclear. The CDR3 loop spans 14 amino acids. The germline V and J ends were trimmed by 0 bases and 5 bases, with 8 bases remaining between them. Germline CDR1 SGHRS, CDR2 YFSETQ. The CDR3 sequence is CASSLERSNEKLFF. The CDR3 DNA reads as TGCGCCAGCAGCTTGGAAAGGTCAAATGAAAAACTGTTTTTT.

V gene TRBV4-3 combines with J gene TRBJ1-6; a weak D match, TRBD1 (5 bases). The V and J ends lost 4 bases and 8 bases respectively, with 15 bases between them. This CDR3 comprises 15 residues. CDR1 is LGHNA, CDR2 YSLEER, per germline. The CDR3 DNA sequence: TGCGCCAGCAGCCCCCGCGGGGGGATAGATTCACCCCTCCACTTT. Translated, it gives CASSPRGGIDSPLHF.

This chain links TRBV27 with TRBJ1-2; the D gene is possibly TRBD1 (6 bases). The CDR3 length is 12 residues. Trimming stripped 4 bases from V and 8 bases from J, with 11 bases between. Looked up from germline, CDR1 is MNHEY and CDR2 is SMNVEV (reference sequence). CDR3 nucleotides: TGTGCCAGCAGTTCACAGGGTGAGGGCTACACCTTC. Protein: CASSSQGEGYTF.

CDR3 sequence (DNA): TGTGCCAGCAGCCTTAACCAAGAGACCCAGTACTTC. This translates into CASSLNQETQYF. The rearrangement links TRBV3-1 (or the pseudogene TRBV3-2) to TRBJ2-5; no clear D. The ends were cut back, 4 bases at V and 0 bases at J, with 3 bases in the middle. Germline V gene lookup returns CDR1 LGHDT and CDR2 YNNKEL (reference sequence). This CDR3 spans 12 amino acids.

The chain couples TRBV5-1 to TRBJ2-5; 7 bases line up with TRBD1. The germline V gene has CDR1 SGHRS and CDR2 YFSETQ. Unmatched junction bases numbered 5, after V lost 4 bases and J lost 5 bases. The CDR3 spans 13 residues. The CDR3: CASSQTGWETQYF. CDR3 coding DNA: TGCGCCAGCAGCCAGACAGGGTGGGAGACCCAGTACTTC. Drawing the rest from reference TRBV5-1 and TRBJ2-5, the complete variable domain is KAGVTQTPRYLIKTRGQQVTLSCSPISGHRSVSWYQQTPGQGLQFLFEYFSETQRNKGNFPGRFSGRQFSNSRSEMNVSTLELGDSALYLCASSQTGWETQYFGPGTRLLVL.

This chain joins TRBV18 and TRBJ2-3; D unclear. The CDR3 contains 14 residues. Trimming cost V 3 bases and J 2 bases, with 9 bases left between them. Germline assignment: CDR1 KGHSH and CDR2 LQKENI. CDR3 in amino acids: CASSPPGFTDTQYF. The CDR3, as DNA: TGTGCCAGCTCACCTCCCGGGTTCACAGATACGCAGTATTTT.

V gene TRBV3-1 (or the pseudogene TRBV3-2) combines with J gene TRBJ1-1; the D gene is possibly TRBD1 (5 bases). Trimming took off 0 bases at V and 6 bases at J, with 11 bases between the two ends. The CDR3 consists of 14 residues. Germline V gene sequence: CDR1 LGHDT, CDR2 YNNKEL (reference sequence). The CDR3 DNA sequence: TGTGCCAGCAGCCAAGATTGGGGGGACTCTGAAGCTTTCTTT. It yields the protein CASSQDWGDSEAFF.

V and J are TRBV9 and TRBJ2-7, with TRBD1 matching 8 bases. CDR1 is SGDLS, CDR2 YYNGEE, per germline. With V trimmed by 4 bases and J by 1 base, 7 bases remained unmatched. The CDR3 is 15 residues long. The CDR3 DNA reads as TGTGCCAGCAGCTATGGACAGGGAAATTCCTACGAGCAGTACTTC. This encodes CASSYGQGNSYEQYF.

This chain joins TRBV7-8 and TRBJ2-1; possibly TRBD1 for D (6 bases). V was trimmed by 8 bases and J by 7 bases, leaving 18 bases between them. Germline V gene lookup returns CDR1 SGHVS and CDR2 FQNEAQ. The CDR3 has 14 residues. The CDR3 loop is CASLGAVGRNEQFF. CDR3 bases: TGTGCCAGCCTGGGGGCGGTGGGGCGGAATGAGCAGTTCTTC. Drawing the rest from reference TRBV7-8 and TRBJ2-1, the complete variable domain is GAGVSQSPRYKVAKRGQDVALRCDPISGHVSLFWYQQALGQGPEFLTYFQNEAQLDKSGLPSDRFFAERPEGSVSTLKIQRTQQEDSAVYLCASLGAVGRNEQFFGPGTRLTVL.

The J gene is TRBJ2-1, the V gene TRBV18; D not resolved. CDR3 length: 13 residues. Germline V gene data show CDR1 as KGHSH and CDR2 as LQKENI. V was trimmed by 3 bases and J by 7 bases, leaving 10 bases between them. The CDR3 is CASSPGTRNEQFF. The CDR3 bases are TGTGCCAGCTCACCGGGCACCAGGAATGAGCAGTTCTTC.

This rearrangement joins TRBV19 to TRBJ1-2; tentative D call: TRBD1 (6 bases). CDR3 length: 14 residues. Germline V gene lookup returns CDR1 LNHDA and CDR2 SQIVND (reference sequence). Trimming removed 4 bases at V and 6 bases at J, with 15 bases between. The CDR3 sequence: CASSNRDTRNGYTF. In DNA, the CDR3 is TGTGCCAGTAGTAACCGGGACACACGCAATGGCTACACCTTC.

The chain couples TRBV29-1 to TRBJ2-2; possibly TRBD1 for D (6 bases). CDR3 length: 14 amino acids. Germline CDR1 SQVTM, CDR2 ANQGSEA. V lost 4 bases, J lost 3 bases, and 12 bases lay in between. The CDR3 region is CSVAQGWDTGELFF. The CDR3 DNA sequence: TGCAGCGTTGCCCAGGGGTGGGACACCGGGGAGCTGTTTTTT.

V gene TRBV6-5 combines with J gene TRBJ2-1; no clear D. Germline-derived CDR1 and CDR2 are MNHEY and SVGAGI. The V gene lost 4 bases and the J gene lost 8 bases, with 9 bases spanning the gap. There are 12 residues in the CDR3. The CDR3 bases are TGTGCCAGCAGTTCGATGTCCGATGAGCAGTTCTTC. It translates to CASSSMSDEQFF.

The genes are TRBV7-2 and TRBJ1-1; 8 bases are a match to TRBD1. The CDR3 totals 13 residues. CDR1 is SGHTA and CDR2 is FQGNSA in the germline V gene. V shed 5 bases and J 10 bases; nucleotides not matched to a gene: 9. CDR3 residues: CASSLGTGPGAFF. The DNA of the CDR3 is TGTGCCAGCAGCCTTGGGACAGGCCCAGGAGCTTTCTTT.

The rearrangement links TRBV3-1 (or the pseudogene TRBV3-2) to TRBJ1-3; D gene unclear. Germline V gene data show CDR1 as LGHDT and CDR2 as YNNKEL (reference sequence). The V and J ends lost 3 bases and 0 bases respectively, with 6 bases between them. There are 14 residues in the CDR3. CDR3 residues: CASSQTSSGNTIYF. CDR3 in DNA: TGTGCCAGCAGCCAGACGAGCTCTGGAAACACCATATATTTT.

The CDR3 nucleotides are TGTGCCACCGATCCGGGACAGGGGAGGCAAGAGACCCAGTACTTC. It encodes CATDPGQGRQETQYF. The chain uses TRBV10-3 and TRBJ2-5; 10 positions agree with TRBD1. Germline V gene lookup returns CDR1 ENHRY and CDR2 SYGVKD. The CDR3 loop spans 15 amino acids. V was pared by 10 bases and J by 2 bases, with 10 bases of the junction left unmatched.